The clone carrying this TCR beta chain was recorded many times. The sample belongs to a study of molecular identifiers for immune sequencing clone quantification. Listed TCR primers, together with previously described methods, were used for the bulk TCR libraries. TCRdb itself ran the PCR reads through MiXCR, one entry per CDR3 protein. The sample comprises 460,000 or so distinct CDR3 sequences, 20% to 25% of which are singletons, and around 0.86% rests with the top ten. The CDR3 contains 16 residues. V dropped 6 bases and J dropped 13 bases, with 28 bases sitting between them. The sample taken for sequencing was naive CD8+ T cells from blood, with Jurkat cell RNA spiked in. The subset: FACS-sorted CD8+CD4-CCR7+CD45RA+ naive T cells. J is TRBJ2-1 and V is TRBV12-3 or TRBV12-4, with D possibly TRBD2 on 7 matching bases. This TCR was recovered from a human donor in good health. Some libraries in this study had Jurkat cell RNA spiked in. CDR3 in amino acids: CASSQWGGAGKENQFF. The CDR3 nucleotides are TGTGCCAGCAGCCAATGGGGGGGGGCAGGGAAAGAGAATCAGTTCTTC.